This entry features one T cell receptor beta chain sequence. This sample was taken from a study of control samples from healthy donors and cancer patients. V dropped 0 bases and J dropped 0; count of bases not matched to a gene: 7. The CDR3 has 17 amino acids. Germline CDR1 SGDLS, CDR2 YYNGEE. Some clones are missing from TCRdb's copy, which holds only in-frame ones; the method was immunoSEQ multiplex PCR. The sample has about 65,000 clones; less than 95% are singletons. This receptor was taken from a woman aged 45-59 years with colorectal cancer. The V call is TRBV9, the J call TRBJ2-3; 7 nucleotides align to TRBD2. Input material: PBMCs. The CDR3 bases are TGTGCCAGCAGCGTAGATAGCGGGCGAACTAGCACAGATACGCAGTATTTT. Its translation is CASSVDSGRTSTDTQYF.